This T cell receptor (beta chain) derives from a study of cytomegalovirus exposure and HLA in healthy donors. Trimming cost V 2 bases and J 0 bases, with 6 bases left between them. CDR1 MNHEY and CDR2 SVGAGI come from the germline V gene. The CDR3 contains 14 residues. Researchers ran the PCR with 60 Vbeta and 13 Jbeta primers. The table came from immunoSEQ multiplex PCR; TCRdb's copy has only in-frame clones and leaves some out. Altogether under 200,000 clones are present, around 80% being singletons, with the ten largest covering 5.5% to 8%. The chain carries TRBV6-5 and TRBJ2-3; D remains ambiguous. Sequences were obtained from PBMCs. The clonotype was recovered from a young woman in good health and CMV-seropositive. CDR3 sequence (DNA): TGTGCCAGCAGTTACGCCGGGAGCACAGATACGCAGTATTTT. This sequence encodes CASSYAGSTDTQYF.